The 32 T cell receptor beta chains listed next were all sequenced from one sample in a study of a mutant IDH1 vaccine in newly diagnosed glioma. Stated time point: week 35, safety follow-up. Vaccination used 300 ug of mutant IDH1 20-mer peptide per dose, with topical imiquimod. Generated by immunoSEQ multiplex PCR, the TCRdb table keeps only in-frame clones and is missing some. The table has roughly 30,000 clones, roughly 75% seen once. No cognate antigen is known for these TCRs. The sample consisted of PBMCs, taken from a glioma patient whose treatment included an IDH1 peptide vaccine. The source is a middle-aged woman with glioma.

This clone has a single count. The chain has TRBV6-4 and TRBJ1-2, with D hard to call. The CDR3 is 13 amino acids. Trimming removed 2 bases at V and 7 bases at J, with 11 bases between. Per germline, CDR1 MRHNA and CDR2 SNTAGT. CDR3 in amino acids: CASSDGNRVGYTF. The CDR3 DNA is TGTGCCAGCAGTGACGGAAACAGAGTTGGCTACACCTTC.

This chain links TRBV5-1 with TRBJ2-1; D uncertain. Trimming shortened V by 0 bases and J by 8 bases, and 15 bases separated the two germline ends. CDR1 SGHRS and CDR2 YFSETQ come from the germline V gene. This CDR3 has 15 amino acids. CDR3 sequence reads: CASSLEGQDWDEQFF. DNA for the CDR3: TGCGCCAGCAGCTTGGAGGGTCAGGATTGGGATGAGCAGTTCTTC.

This chain links TRBV20-1 with TRBJ1-2; D uncertain. V was shortened by 5 bases and J by 8 bases, with 9 bases between the two germline ends. Germline CDR1 and CDR2: DFQATT and SNEGSKA (reference sequence). This CDR3 spans 10 amino acids. This CDR3 reads CSASQLGYTF. CDR3 DNA sequence: TGCAGTGCTTCCCAGCTGGGCTACACCTTC.

Written as DNA, the CDR3 is TGTGCCAGCAGTTACTCCGCCAGGGAGTACGAGCAGTACTTC. This codes for CASSYSAREYEQYF. The V and J genes are TRBV6-6 and TRBJ2-7, with D perhaps assigned TRBD1 or TRBD2 (5 bases each). Trimming removed 0 bases at V and 4 bases at J, with 10 bases between. Germline V gives CDR1 MNHNY, CDR2 SVGAGI (reference sequence). The CDR3 consists of 14 residues.

This clone showed up just once. V is TRBV19 and J is TRBJ2-2; D gene unclear. The V and J ends lost 5 bases and 6 bases respectively, with 7 bases between them. This CDR3 has 12 residues. Germline V gene data show CDR1 as LNHDA and CDR2 as SQIVND (reference sequence). CDR3 in DNA: TGTGCCAGTAGTGGGCGTGCCGGGGAGCTGTTTTTT. This encodes CASSGRAGELFF.

The V gene is TRBV9, the J gene TRBJ2-1; D remains unclear. CDR1 and CDR2 from the germline V gene are SGDLS and YYNGEE. Trimming removed 0 bases from V and 7 bases from J, with 11 bases in between. The CDR3 is 14 residues long. The CDR3 DNA reads as TGTGCCAGCAGCGTAGCTGCGCCTACAAATGAGCAGTTCTTC. Its protein product is CASSVAAPTNEQFF.

The gene calls are TRBV4-3 and TRBJ2-3; 7 bases line up with TRBD2. The germline V gene encodes CDR1 LGHNA and CDR2 YSLEER. This CDR3 is built from 13 residues. V was clipped by 4 bases and J by 6 bases; unmatched bases: 4. CDR3 nucleotide sequence: TGCGCCAGCAGCCTTGGGGGGGTGGATACGCAGTATTTT. It encodes CASSLGGVDTQYF.

This chain uses TRBV10-3 with TRBJ1-2, with unresolved D. The V end lost 5 bases, the J end lost 4 bases, and 14 bases lay between the germline ends. CDR1 is ENHRY and CDR2 is SYGVKD in the germline V gene. This CDR3 has 14 residues. In DNA, the CDR3 is TGTGCCATCAGTTCCGCCGGCGGCTTCTATGGCTACACCTTC. It specifies CAISSAGGFYGYTF.

The gene calls are TRBV7-8 and TRBJ1-3; D is undetermined. The CDR3 covers 17 residues. V was clipped by 0 bases and J by 4 bases, with 16 bases between them. CDR1 is SGHVS, CDR2 FQNEAQ, per germline. The CDR3 coding sequence is TGTGCCAGCAGCTTAGCGACGCTCGTGGTTACGGGAAACACCATATATTTT. Amino acid sequence: CASSLATLVVTGNTIYF.

The chain recombines TRBV6-6 with TRBJ2-5; D possibly corresponds to TRBD1 (6 bases). The CDR3 has 14 residues. V shed 5 bases and J shed 1 base, with 11 bases lying between them. CDR1 MNHNY and CDR2 SVGAGI come from the germline V gene (reference sequence). The CDR3, as DNA: TGTGCCAGCAGTAACAGGGTTAGCCAAGAGACCCAGTACTTC. Protein: CASSNRVSQETQYF.

This chain links TRBV27 with TRBJ1-6; 9 nucleotides line up with TRBD1. Losses at the gene ends were 6 bases for V and 10 bases for J; bases not matched to a gene: 16. CDR1 and CDR2 from the germline V gene are MNHEY and SMNVEV (reference sequence). CDR3 length: 17 amino acids. The CDR3 is CASRTFLHDRGKSPLHF. CDR3 sequence (DNA): TGTGCCAGCAGGACTTTTCTTCACGACAGGGGGAAATCACCCCTCCACTTT.

The chain combines TRBV7-3 with TRBJ1-2, with 8 bases lining up with TRBD1. CDR3 length: 14 amino acids. Germline CDR1 SGHTA, CDR2 FQGTGA. With 5 bases clipped from V and 4 bases from J, the junction kept 6 bases outside the gene matches. CDR3 in amino acids: CASSPGQGIYGYTF. The CDR3 nucleotides are TGTGCCAGCAGCCCTGGACAGGGAATCTATGGCTACACCTTC. The full variable domain, in which reference TRBV7-3 and TRBJ1-2 provide the parts outside the CDR3, is GAGVSQTPSNKVTEKGKYVELRCDPISGHTALYWYRQSLGQGPEFLIYFQGTGAADDSGLPNDRFFAVRPEGSVSTLKIQRTERGDSAVYLCASSPGQGIYGYTFGSGTRLTVV.

This clone was observed a few times. This rearrangement joins TRBV5-6 to TRBJ1-4, with 8 bases aligning to TRBD1. The CDR3 runs 13 residues. Germline trimming cut 4 bases from V and 17 bases from J; bases unmatched to any gene: 13. Germline assignment: CDR1 SGHDT and CDR2 YYEEEE. CDR3 in amino acids: CASSPGQAPVPFF. Here the CDR3 DNA reads TGTGCCAGCAGCCCGGGACAGGCTCCGGTCCCCTTTTTT.

The chain joins TRBV7-2 to TRBJ2-7; D ambiguous. Germline V gene lookup returns CDR1 SGHTA and CDR2 FQGNSA. This CDR3 is built from 13 residues. V lost 5 bases, J lost 6 bases, and 14 bases lay in between. CDR3 protein: CASSLTGPLEQYF. The CDR3 DNA reads as TGTGCCAGCAGCCTAACCGGCCCCCTCGAGCAGTACTTC.

This clone was detected only a few times. The gene calls are TRBV10-1 and TRBJ1-2; maybe TRBD1 (5 bases). Germline lookup yields CDR1 WNHNN and CDR2 SYGVQD (reference sequence). The CDR3 contains 13 residues. V was pared by 2 bases and J by 2 bases, with 6 bases between. The CDR3 DNA reads TGCGCCAGCAGTGAGAGACAGAACTATGGCTACACCTTC. It encodes CASSERQNYGYTF.

The chain carries TRBV2 and TRBJ1-5, with D perhaps TRBD1 (6 bases). Trimming shortened V by 9 bases and J by 4 bases, and 10 bases separated the two germline ends. CDR3 length: 12 amino acids. Germline V gives CDR1 SNHLY, CDR2 FYNNEI. For the CDR3, the DNA is TGTGCCAGTCAGGGGAGAAATCAGCCCCAGCATTTT. Amino acids: CASQGRNQPQHF.

The chain carries TRBV19 and TRBJ2-1; D might be TRBD2 (6 bases). The CDR3 has 15 residues. The V gene's germline CDR1 is LNHDA and CDR2 SQIVND (reference sequence). V was clipped by 0 bases and J by 5 bases, with 11 bases between them. CDR3 DNA sequence: TGTGCCAGTAGTATAGAACAAACGGGGGACAATGAGCAGTTCTTC. Translating gives CASSIEQTGDNEQFF.

This clone was seen once. The gene calls are TRBV5-6 and TRBJ1-5; D is ambiguous. The CDR3 totals 17 residues. Germline V gene data show CDR1 as SGHDT and CDR2 as YYEEEE. Deletions cut 5 bases from V and 0 bases from J, with 18 bases between. The CDR3 DNA sequence: TGTGCCAGCAGTTCTTTCGGCGGGCGCTATAGCAATCAGCCCCAGCATTTT. Translating gives CASSSFGGRYSNQPQHF.

J is TRBJ1-5 and V is TRBV11-2; D may be TRBD1 (6 bases). The V and J ends lost 1 base and 4 bases respectively, with 8 bases between them. CDR1 SGHAT and CDR2 FQNNGV come from the germline V gene. CDR3 length: 14 amino acids. The CDR3 DNA follows: TGTGCCAGCAGCTTAGCAGGGGAGAATCAGCCCCAGCATTTT. It yields the protein CASSLAGENQPQHF.

The J gene is TRBJ2-2, the V gene TRBV9; D gene uncertain. The V end lost 0 bases, the J end lost 7 bases, and 4 bases lay between the germline ends. CDR1 is SGDLS, CDR2 YYNGEE, per germline. This CDR3 has 12 residues. The CDR3 is CASSVEGGELFF. CDR3 sequence (DNA): TGTGCCAGCAGCGTAGAGGGCGGGGAGCTGTTTTTT. Looking up the rest from reference TRBV9 and TRBJ2-2 gives the full variable domain: DSGVTQTPKHLITATGQRVTLRCSPRSGDLSVYWYQQSLDQGLQFLIQYYNGEERAKGNILERFSAQQFPDLHSELNLSSLELGDSALYFCASSVEGGELFFGEGSRLTVL.

This clone was seen a single time. The chain is built from TRBV7-9 and TRBJ1-6; D possibly corresponds to TRBD1 (5 bases). This CDR3 is built from 13 residues. Trimming took 5 bases from V and 10 from J, leaving 12 bases between them. The germline V gene has CDR1 SEHNR and CDR2 FQNEAQ (reference sequence). CDR3 region: CASSTGGTSPLHF. CDR3 coding DNA: TGTGCCAGCAGCACCGGCGGGACCTCACCCCTCCACTTT.

This clone was counted a few times. V and J are TRBV7-9 and TRBJ2-7; no definite D call. CDR1 is SEHNR and CDR2 is FQNEAQ in the germline V gene (reference sequence). With 0 bases removed from V and 5 bases from J, the gap between germline ends came to 11 bases. The CDR3 is 14 amino acids. The CDR3, as DNA: TGTGCCAGCAGCTTAGCGGGGAATGGTAACGAGCAGTACTTC. As protein: CASSLAGNGNEQYF.

The chain employs TRBV6-5 and TRBJ1-1; no firm D call. Germline CDR1 and CDR2: MNHEY and SVGAGI. The CDR3 spans 14 residues. The germline V and J ends were trimmed by 6 bases and 3 bases, with 14 bases remaining between them. The CDR3 loop is CASSDGLGDTEAFF. CDR3 coding DNA: TGTGCCAGCAGCGACGGCCTCGGGGACACTGAAGCTTTCTTT.

This clone came up a few times. At one end the junction does not follow the germline gene, possibly because of a read error. The chain carries TRBV6-1 and TRBJ1-5; no definite D call. The CDR3 is 11 amino acids. Germline CDR1 MNHNS, CDR2 SASEGT. CDR3: CASSLGTARVF. In DNA, the CDR3 is TGTGCCAGCAGTCTTGGAACGGCGAGGGTTTTT.

This clone was detected only a few times. The chain links TRBV6-1 to TRBJ1-2; the D gene is possibly TRBD1 (5 bases). Germline lookup yields CDR1 MNHNS and CDR2 SASEGT. The CDR3 extends over 14 amino acids. The V gene lost 7 bases and the J gene lost 4 bases, with 16 bases spanning the gap. The CDR3 protein is CASIQTGRIYGYTF. In DNA, the CDR3 is TGTGCCAGCATCCAAACGGGACGAATCTATGGCTACACCTTC.

V is TRBV4-3 and J is TRBJ1-4; TRBD1 agrees at 8 bases. From germline, CDR1 is LGHNA and CDR2 YSLEER. The CDR3 sequence is 15 residues long. Trimming cost V 4 bases and J 2 bases; bases outside gene matches: 3. The CDR3 DNA reads as TGCGCCAGCAGCCCCCGGGACAGGACTAATGAAAAACTGTTTTTT. As protein: CASSPRDRTNEKLFF.

The chain carries TRBV30 and TRBJ1-1; D is unclear. CDR1 and CDR2 (germline): GTSNPN, SVGIG (reference sequence). The V gene lost 1 base and the J gene lost 1 base, with 7 bases spanning the gap. The CDR3 covers 13 residues. The CDR3 DNA follows: TGTGCCTGGAGTGAGGAGGAGAACACTGAAGCTTTCTTT. Encoded protein: CAWSEEENTEAFF.

This clone was counted between two and nine times. The rearrangement uses TRBV7-9 and TRBJ2-1; D call uncertain. Per the germline V gene, CDR1 is SEHNR and CDR2 is FQNEAQ (reference sequence). This CDR3 has 17 residues. Trimming removed 5 bases at V and 0 bases at J, with 17 bases between. This CDR3 reads CASSPQSGQISYNEQFF. The CDR3 DNA sequence: TGTGCCAGCAGCCCACAGTCGGGCCAGATCTCCTACAATGAGCAGTTCTTC. Drawing the rest from reference TRBV7-9 and TRBJ2-1, the complete variable domain is DTGVSQNPRHKITKRGQNVTFRCDPISEHNRLYWYRQTLGQGPEFLTYFQNEAQLEKSRLLSDRFSAERPKGSFSTLEIQRTEQGDSAMYLCASSPQSGQISYNEQFFGPGTRLTVL.

This clone occurred once. The rearrangement joins TRBV6-1 to TRBJ1-5; D gene unclear. Trimming removed 3 bases at V and 7 bases at J, with 13 bases between. The length of the CDR3 is 14 residues. Per the germline V gene, CDR1 is MNHNS and CDR2 is SASEGT. This CDR3 is CASSEGAIQQPQHF. In nucleotides, the CDR3 is TGTGCCAGCAGTGAGGGAGCAATCCAGCAGCCCCAGCATTTT.

The chain combines TRBV7-9 with TRBJ2-7, with 11 bases that match TRBD2. The CDR3 runs 14 residues. The germline gives CDR1 SEHNR, CDR2 FQNEAQ (reference sequence). V gave up 11 bases and J gave up 4 bases; unmatched junction bases: 10. CDR3 sequence: CACGSSGGRYEQYF. CDR3 coding DNA: TGTGCCTGCGGGTCTAGCGGGGGGAGGTACGAGCAGTACTTC. The whole variable domain, filled in from reference TRBV7-9 and TRBJ2-7, reads DTGVSQNPRHKITKRGQNVTFRCDPISEHNRLYWYRQTLGQGPEFLTYFQNEAQLEKSRLLSDRFSAERPKGSFSTLEIQRTEQGDSAMYLCACGSSGGRYEQYFGPGTRLTVT.

The chain recombines TRBV9 with TRBJ1-2, with unresolved D. This CDR3 region has 11 residues. From germline, CDR1 is SGDLS and CDR2 YYNGEE. Trimming shortened V by 7 bases and J by 9 bases, and 13 bases separated the two germline ends. Here the CDR3 reads CASGEGSRYTF. The CDR3 DNA reads TGTGCCAGCGGGGAAGGATCGCGCTACACCTTC.

The V gene is TRBV6-1, the J gene TRBJ1-1, with 7 bases fitting TRBD1. The V gene's germline CDR1 is MNHNS and CDR2 SASEGT. CDR3 length: 14 residues. The V gene end was trimmed by 2 bases and the J gene end by 11 bases; junction bases not matched to a gene: 11. CDR3: CASSEIGGGQRAFF. The CDR3 DNA follows: TGTGCCAGCAGTGAAATCGGGGGGGGACAGAGGGCTTTCTTT.